These T cell receptor beta chains were read from a single sample in a study of blood T cell repertoires in COVID-19. Assay: immunoSEQ multiplex PCR; the TCRdb copy retains only in-frame clones and omits some. The table shows over 100,000 clones, with about 91% occurring only once. Sequenced: peripheral blood. Source of these receptors: a man over 45 with acute or convalescent COVID-19. Both conserved end residues are part of each CDR3. A D gene is named only where the DNA matches it firmly. Only part of the rows carry a size: once, few, many, or a class if the clone is expanded.

CDR3 DNA: TGTGCCAGCAGTGAAGGGTATGGTAGACAAGAGACCCAGTACTTC
CDR3 protein: CASSEGYGRQETQYF
V gene: TRBV2
J gene: TRBJ2-5
D gene: .
clone size: few

CDR3 DNA: TGTGCCAGCACCGAGGGGGCAGGGATAAACACCGGGGAGCTGTTTTTT
CDR3 protein: CASTEGAGINTGELFF
V gene: TRBV27
J gene: TRBJ2-2
D gene: TRBD1
clone size: .

CDR3 DNA: TGTGCCAGCAGTTTCACGGGACAGGGATACACCGGGGAGCTGTTTTTT
CDR3 protein: CASSFTGQGYTGELFF
V gene: TRBV4-2
J gene: TRBJ2-2
D gene: TRBD1
clone size: .

CDR3 DNA: TGTGCCAGCAGTCCCCTAGCGAACTCCTACAATGAGCAGTTCTTC
CDR3 protein: CASSPLANSYNEQFF
V gene: TRBV2
J gene: TRBJ2-1
D gene: .
clone size: .

CDR3 DNA: TGTGCCAGCAGCGTAGCGGCAGGCTCCTACGAGCAGTACTTC
CDR3 protein: CASSVAAGSYEQYF
V gene: TRBV9
J gene: TRBJ2-7
D gene: .
clone size: .

CDR3 DNA: TGTGCCAGCAGCAGACAGGGCCTATCAACAGATACGCAGTATTTT
CDR3 protein: CASSRQGLSTDTQYF
V gene: TRBV11-3
J gene: TRBJ2-3
D gene: TRBD1
clone size: .

CDR3 DNA: TGTGCCAGCGGGTCGCCCCAGGGGGAAGCTTTCTTT
CDR3 protein: CASGSPQGEAFF
V gene: TRBV3-1/TRBV3-2
J gene: TRBJ1-1
D gene: .
clone size: .

CDR3 DNA: TGTGCCAGCAGTGACGCAGGGAATGAAAAACTGTTTTTT
CDR3 protein: CASSDAGNEKLFF
V gene: TRBV25-1
J gene: TRBJ1-4
D gene: .
clone size: .

CDR3 DNA: TGTGCCACCAGCAGAGACAGGGCTAGCTCTGGAAACACCATATATTTT
CDR3 protein: CATSRDRASSGNTIYF
V gene: TRBV15
J gene: TRBJ1-3
D gene: .
clone size: .

CDR3 DNA: TGCAGTGCTAGTGCCAGGGGTACCGGGGAGCTGTTTTTT
CDR3 protein: CSASARGTGELFF
V gene: TRBV20-1
J gene: TRBJ2-2
D gene: .
clone size: .

CDR3 DNA: TGTGCCAGCAGTTTAGAAGGGCCGGGGGAGCAGTACTTC
CDR3 protein: CASSLEGPGEQYF
V gene: TRBV28
J gene: TRBJ2-7
D gene: .
clone size: .

CDR3 DNA: TGTGCCAGTAGTATTTGGGAGAGCAATCAGCCCCAGCATTTT
CDR3 protein: CASSIWESNQPQHF
V gene: TRBV19
J gene: TRBJ1-5
D gene: .
clone size: .

CDR3 DNA: TGTGCCAGCAGCCGCCTCCAAGGACAGGGGACGAACGAGCAGTACTTC
CDR3 protein: CASSRLQGQGTNEQYF
V gene: TRBV5-6
J gene: TRBJ2-7
D gene: TRBD1
clone size: .

CDR3 DNA: TGTGCCAGCAGCTCCGGGACAGGGAATCCCTACGAGCAGTACTTC
CDR3 protein: CASSSGTGNPYEQYF
V gene: TRBV7-9
J gene: TRBJ2-7
D gene: TRBD1
clone size: .

CDR3 DNA: TGTGCCACCGGTGACGAGGGTGGCAATCAGCCCCAGCATTTT
CDR3 protein: CATGDEGGNQPQHF
V gene: TRBV15
J gene: TRBJ1-5
D gene: .
clone size: .

CDR3 DNA: TGTGCCAGCAGTGAACAGGGGCCCTATGGCTACACCTTC
CDR3 protein: CASSEQGPYGYTF
V gene: TRBV12-3/TRBV12-4
J gene: TRBJ1-2
D gene: TRBD1
clone size: once

CDR3 DNA: TGTGCCAGCAGGCAGACAGGGAATTCACCCCTCCACTTT
CDR3 protein: CASRQTGNSPLHF
V gene: TRBV7-2
J gene: TRBJ1-6
D gene: TRBD1
clone size: .

CDR3 DNA: TGTGCCAGCAGCGACGCAATTGGCACGGGAATTCAGCCCCAGCATTTT
CDR3 protein: CASSDAIGTGIQPQHF
V gene: TRBV9
J gene: TRBJ1-5
D gene: .
clone size: few

CDR3 DNA: TGTGCCAGCAGCTTAACCTGGACTAGCGGGAGAGACCATGAGCAGTTCTTC
CDR3 protein: CASSLTWTSGRDHEQFF
V gene: TRBV13
J gene: TRBJ2-1
D gene: TRBD2
clone size: .

CDR3 DNA: TGTGCCAGCAGCTTACCAGGGATTACTGAAGCTTTCTTT
CDR3 protein: CASSLPGITEAFF
V gene: TRBV7-3
J gene: TRBJ1-1
D gene: .
clone size: .

CDR3 DNA: TGCAGCGTTCGGACAGGGGATGTTAGGACCGGGGAGCTGTTTTTT
CDR3 protein: CSVRTGDVRTGELFF
V gene: TRBV29-1
J gene: TRBJ2-2
D gene: TRBD1
clone size: .

CDR3 DNA: TGTGCCAGCAGTTGGGGACTAGCGGGAGGAGAGACCCAGTACTTC
CDR3 protein: CASSWGLAGGETQYF
V gene: TRBV6-5
J gene: TRBJ2-5
D gene: TRBD2
clone size: .

CDR3 DNA: TGTGCCCGAATCGGACTAGTAGGCTCCTACAATGAGCAGTTCTTC
CDR3 protein: CARIGLVGSYNEQFF
V gene: TRBV21-1
J gene: TRBJ2-1
D gene: .
clone size: once

CDR3 DNA: TGCAGTGCTAGTCGCGAGAATCAGCCCCAGCATTTT
CDR3 protein: CSASRENQPQHF
V gene: TRBV20-1
J gene: TRBJ1-5
D gene: .
clone size: .

CDR3 DNA: TGCGCCAGCAGCTTGCAGCAGGGGGCCTACAATGAGCAGTTCTTC
CDR3 protein: CASSLQQGAYNEQFF
V gene: TRBV5-1
J gene: TRBJ2-1
D gene: TRBD1
clone size: .

CDR3 DNA: TGTGCCAGCAGTGCCCGATGGCAGAACACTGAAGCTTTCTTT
CDR3 protein: CASSARWQNTEAFF
V gene: TRBV6-6
J gene: TRBJ1-1
D gene: .
clone size: .

CDR3 DNA: TGCGCCAGCAGCCAAGAAAACAGGGTTTTCGGGAACACTGAAGCTTTCTTT
CDR3 protein: CASSQENRVFGNTEAFF
V gene: TRBV4-1
J gene: TRBJ1-1
D gene: .
clone size: .

CDR3 DNA: TGTGCCAGCAGTGTGGACACCGCGATCCGACCCCAGCATTTT
CDR3 protein: CASSVDTAIRPQHF
V gene: TRBV28
J gene: TRBJ1-5
D gene: .
clone size: .

CDR3 DNA: TGCAGTGCTAGAACAGGTTGGAGCTACACCTTC
CDR3 protein: CSARTGWSYTF
V gene: TRBV20-1
J gene: TRBJ1-2
D gene: .
clone size: .

CDR3 DNA: TGCGCCAGCAGCATCGGACAGACCAGCTCTGGGGCCAACGTCCTGACTTTC
CDR3 protein: CASSIGQTSSGANVLTF
V gene: TRBV5-1
J gene: TRBJ2-6
D gene: .
clone size: .

CDR3 DNA: TGTGCCAGCAGCATCGACAGGGGGTCCGAGACCCAGTACTTC
CDR3 protein: CASSIDRGSETQYF
V gene: TRBV7-3
J gene: TRBJ2-5
D gene: TRBD1
clone size: .

CDR3 DNA: TGTGCCAGCAGCGGACAGACCAGGGGCGCTAACACTGAAGCTTTCTTT
CDR3 protein: CASSGQTRGANTEAFF
V gene: TRBV7-9
J gene: TRBJ1-1
D gene: .
clone size: .

CDR3 DNA: TGCAGCGTTCTTATGGGGGCTGTAGCTGAAGCTTTCTTT
CDR3 protein: CSVLMGAVAEAFF
V gene: TRBV29-1
J gene: TRBJ1-1
D gene: .
clone size: .

CDR3 DNA: TGTGCCAGCAGCCGCGATTCCCAGGAATATGGCTACACCTTC
CDR3 protein: CASSRDSQEYGYTF
V gene: TRBV4-2
J gene: TRBJ1-2
D gene: .
clone size: .

CDR3 DNA: TGCAGCGTTGGCTCTAGCGGGGCCTCCTACGAGCAGTACTTC
CDR3 protein: CSVGSSGASYEQYF
V gene: TRBV29-1
J gene: TRBJ2-7
D gene: TRBD2
clone size: .

CDR3 DNA: TGCGCCAGCAGCTTGCGCCGGGGGGCGCCCTATGGCTACACCTTC
CDR3 protein: CASSLRRGAPYGYTF
V gene: TRBV5-1
J gene: TRBJ1-2
D gene: .
clone size: .

CDR3 DNA: TGCGCCAGCAGTGACGGACAGGGCTTAAGCTCCTACAATGAGCAGTTCTTC
CDR3 protein: CASSDGQGLSSYNEQFF
V gene: TRBV10-2
J gene: TRBJ2-1
D gene: TRBD1
clone size: .

CDR3 DNA: TGTGCCAGCAGTTACAGGCTAGCGGGAGGGTACGAGCAGTACTTC
CDR3 protein: CASSYRLAGGYEQYF
V gene: TRBV6-5
J gene: TRBJ2-7
D gene: TRBD2
clone size: .

CDR3 DNA: TGTGCCTGGAGTGTATCCCAGGAGCAGTTCTTC
CDR3 protein: CAWSVSQEQFF
V gene: TRBV30
J gene: TRBJ2-1
D gene: .
clone size: .

CDR3 DNA: TGTGCCAGCAGCCAATGGGGACACCCGACAGGGGTAGAGCAGTTCTTC
CDR3 protein: CASSQWGHPTGVEQFF
V gene: TRBV7-9
J gene: TRBJ2-1
D gene: TRBD1
clone size: .

CDR3 DNA: TGTGCCAGCAGCTTGGGGACAGGCAACACCGGGGAGCTGTTTTTT
CDR3 protein: CASSLGTGNTGELFF
V gene: TRBV5-5
J gene: TRBJ2-2
D gene: TRBD1
clone size: .

CDR3 DNA: TGTGCCAGTAGACTGGCAGGGGTAGGCTACACCTTC
CDR3 protein: CASRLAGVGYTF
V gene: TRBV19
J gene: TRBJ1-2
D gene: .
clone size: .

CDR3 DNA: TGTGCCAGCACCCCCTTCCGGGACAGGGGATCGTATGGCTACACCTTC
CDR3 protein: CASTPFRDRGSYGYTF
V gene: TRBV2
J gene: TRBJ1-2
D gene: TRBD1
clone size: .

CDR3 DNA: TGTGCCACCAGCAGAGATGTGTTTAGGGGGTTTGGAACAGATACGCAGTATTTT
CDR3 protein: CATSRDVFRGFGTDTQYF
V gene: TRBV15
J gene: TRBJ2-3
D gene: .
clone size: .

CDR3 DNA: TGCGCCAGCAGCCAAGTGGGCACTAGCGGGGCTTACAATGAGCAGTTCTTC
CDR3 protein: CASSQVGTSGAYNEQFF
V gene: TRBV4-1
J gene: TRBJ2-1
D gene: TRBD2
clone size: .